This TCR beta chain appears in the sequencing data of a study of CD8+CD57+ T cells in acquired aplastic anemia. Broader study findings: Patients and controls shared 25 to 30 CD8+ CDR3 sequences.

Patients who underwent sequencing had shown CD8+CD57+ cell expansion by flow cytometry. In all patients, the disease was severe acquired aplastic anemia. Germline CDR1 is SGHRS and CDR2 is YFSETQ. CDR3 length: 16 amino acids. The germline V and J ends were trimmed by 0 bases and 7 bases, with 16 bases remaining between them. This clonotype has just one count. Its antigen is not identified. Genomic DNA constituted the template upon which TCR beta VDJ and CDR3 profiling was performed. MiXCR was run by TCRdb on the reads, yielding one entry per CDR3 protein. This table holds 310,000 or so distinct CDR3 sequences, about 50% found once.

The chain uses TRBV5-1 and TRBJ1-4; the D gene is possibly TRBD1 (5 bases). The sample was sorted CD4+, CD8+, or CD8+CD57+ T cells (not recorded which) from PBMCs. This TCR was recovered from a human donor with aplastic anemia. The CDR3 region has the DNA TGCGCCAGCAGCTTGGCGGGTGGCAGGGAGTCTGAAAAACTGTTTTTT. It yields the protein CASSLAGGRESEKLFF.